This T cell receptor (beta chain) was identified in a study of T cell changes during pregnancy in multiple sclerosis (dated by TCRdb to between 2017 and 2020). Context from the whole study: The study examined how the T cell repertoire changed over the course of pregnancy in women with multiple sclerosis.

The protocol used for the library was the immunoSEQ multiplex PCR assay. TCRdb took over this immuneACCESS table, retaining in-frame rearrangements with V and J assigned. Such tables are incomplete; in checked studies, under half of the missing clones stem from an unresolved V gene, and the remainder is unexplained. Within this sample are about 100,000 clones, with 92% of them counted one time only. About 1.9% of the sample goes to the ten largest clones. Worth noting for this clone: Its antigen specificity is not known. Per-nucleotide qualities are absent, and no much larger clonotype sits a single base away.

The sample was peripheral blood, taken after pregnancy. The receptor comes from a female donor with multiple sclerosis, enrolled in a pregnancy study.

At the DNA level, the sequence is TGTGCCAGCAGCGCCAGGTCACCGCTCACAGATACGCAGTATTTT. This codes for CASSARSPLTDTQYF. Rearrangement joined TRBV9 to TRBJ2-3, with no D gene named confidently. Counted from cysteine to phenylalanine, this CDR3 has 15 amino acids. Only CDR3 DNA is held: 45 bases, read in frame from base 1. Based on the germline V gene, the CDR1 and CDR2 sequences are SGDLS and YYNGEE. At the junction V is shortened by 3 bases and J by 2 bases, with 13 bases in between.